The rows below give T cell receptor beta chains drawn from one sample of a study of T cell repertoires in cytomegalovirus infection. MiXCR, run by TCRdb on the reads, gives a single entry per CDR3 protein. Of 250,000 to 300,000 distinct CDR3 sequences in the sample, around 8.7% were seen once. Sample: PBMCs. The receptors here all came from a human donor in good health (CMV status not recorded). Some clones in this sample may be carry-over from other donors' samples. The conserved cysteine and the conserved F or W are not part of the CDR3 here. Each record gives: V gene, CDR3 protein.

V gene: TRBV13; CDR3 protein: ASSSYQRLAGKSSYNEQF
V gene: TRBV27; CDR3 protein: ASKDPGQPQH
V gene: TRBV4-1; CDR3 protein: ASSQVNRRADTQY
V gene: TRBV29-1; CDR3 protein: SVEAGNTGELF
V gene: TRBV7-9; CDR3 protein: ASSFGGGELF
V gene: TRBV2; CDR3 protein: ASGDRGPTQPQH
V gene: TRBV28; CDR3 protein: ASSGTGALQETQY
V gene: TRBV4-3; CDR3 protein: ASSQPDIPSTDTQY
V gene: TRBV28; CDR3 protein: ASTRQGSSGIYGYT
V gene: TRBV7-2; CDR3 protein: ASSRIGKGGPQH
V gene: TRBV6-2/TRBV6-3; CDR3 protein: ASSYSINPGQHSYEQY
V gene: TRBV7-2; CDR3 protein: ASSQGLAKNNEQF
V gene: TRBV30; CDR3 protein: ASSSGKYEQY
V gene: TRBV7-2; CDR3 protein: ASSLVGGTRGYT
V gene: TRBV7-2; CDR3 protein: ASSQATGLNNEQF
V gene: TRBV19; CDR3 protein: ASSIQGAQPQH
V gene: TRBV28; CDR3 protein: ASSGQGPSSGNTIY
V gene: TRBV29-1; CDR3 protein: SASNNEQF
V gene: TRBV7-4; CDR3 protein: ASSLSHPTDTQY
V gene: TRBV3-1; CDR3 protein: ASSQERPTPLH
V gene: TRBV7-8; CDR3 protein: ASSSKPGTVRVNTEAF
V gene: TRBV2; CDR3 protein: ASSEAVQPQH
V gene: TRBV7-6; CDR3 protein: ASSAQQGAGYGYT
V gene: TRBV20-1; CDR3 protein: SARGDGGQETQY
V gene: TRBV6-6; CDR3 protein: ASSSLGGVEKLF
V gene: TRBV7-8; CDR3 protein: ASSLALVRDTPYEQY